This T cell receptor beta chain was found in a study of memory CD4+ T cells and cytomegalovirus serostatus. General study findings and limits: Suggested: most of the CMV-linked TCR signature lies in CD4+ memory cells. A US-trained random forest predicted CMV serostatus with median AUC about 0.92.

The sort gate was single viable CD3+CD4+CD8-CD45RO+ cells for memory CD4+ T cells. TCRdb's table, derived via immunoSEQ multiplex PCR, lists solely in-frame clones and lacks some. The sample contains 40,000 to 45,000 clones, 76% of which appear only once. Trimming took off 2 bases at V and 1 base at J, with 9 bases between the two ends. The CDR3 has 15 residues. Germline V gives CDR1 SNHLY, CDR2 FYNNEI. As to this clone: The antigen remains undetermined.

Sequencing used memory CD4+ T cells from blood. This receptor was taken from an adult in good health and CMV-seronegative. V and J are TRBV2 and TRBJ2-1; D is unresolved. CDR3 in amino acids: CASSEIELSYNEQFF. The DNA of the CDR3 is TGTGCCAGCAGTGAAATCGAATTATCCTACAATGAGCAGTTCTTC.